The 32 T cell receptor beta chains presented below share a single source sample, sequenced in a study of shared clonotypes between healthy human individuals. The protocol was immunoSEQ multiplex PCR, while the TCRdb copy is restricted to in-frame clones and leaves out a portion. The sample gives about 1.1 million clones, 78% of which show up once; approximately 0.56% is in the top ten. Sequenced: memory CD4+ T cells from PBMCs. The sample's subset: CD45RA-negative fraction. The receptors shown here come from a man between 18 and 29 years old in good health. Some clones in this sample may be carry-over from other donors' samples.

This sequence joins TRBV5-1 and TRBJ2-7; D may match TRBD1 or TRBD2 (5 bases each). CDR3 length: 13 residues. Trimming removed 4 bases from V and 1 base from J, with 9 bases in between. Looked up from germline, CDR1 is SGHRS and CDR2 is YFSETQ. CDR3 region: CASSPGPSYEQYF. For the CDR3, the DNA is TGCGCCAGCAGCCCGGGACCGTCCTACGAGCAGTACTTC.

The chain uses TRBV5-6 and TRBJ1-5; D is possibly TRBD1 (6 bases). This CDR3 region has 15 residues. The V gene's germline CDR1 is SGHDT and CDR2 YYEEEE. V lost 0 bases and J lost 7, with 14 bases in between. The CDR3 DNA reads TGTGCCAGCAGCTTGGGTCAGGGGATAGGACAGCCCCAGCATTTT. It translates to CASSLGQGIGQPQHF.

Note on this clone: The identical CDR3 is also encoded by other nucleotide sequences in the sample. J is TRBJ1-4 and V is TRBV5-1; possible D gene TRBD1, 5 bases. The CDR3 consists of 15 residues. CDR1 is SGHRS, CDR2 YFSETQ, per germline. V lost 4 bases, J lost 3 bases, and 13 bases lay in between. The CDR3 region has the DNA TGCGCCAGCAGCCCCGGAGGGACCTCTAATGAAAAACTGTTTTTT. Its protein is CASSPGGTSNEKLFF.

This clone was seen once. The chain combines TRBV30 with TRBJ2-2; TRBD1 aligns across 8 bases. Per germline, CDR1 GTSNPN and CDR2 SVGIG (reference sequence). The CDR3 sequence is 13 residues long. J was trimmed by 5 bases and V by 3 bases; bases with no gene match: 2. Here the CDR3 DNA reads TGTGCCTGGAGCACAGGGGGAACCGGGGAGCTGTTTTTT. Protein product: CAWSTGGTGELFF.

The chain couples TRBV6-6 to TRBJ1-5; D is ambiguous. The CDR3 length is 11 residues. Germline CDR1 reads MNHNY; CDR2 reads SVGAGI (reference sequence). V lost 5 bases to trimming and J lost 12 bases, with 11 bases between them. The CDR3 coding sequence is TGTGCCAGCAGTGCAGCTGTGGTCCAGCATTTT. The encoded protein is CASSAAVVQHF.

This rearrangement joins TRBV6-6 to TRBJ2-5; TRBD2 aligns across 10 bases. J was trimmed by 5 bases and V by 5 bases; bases with no gene match: 2. Germline CDR1 and CDR2: MNHNY and SVGAGI (reference sequence). The CDR3 length is 13 residues. The CDR3 protein is CASSASGSETQYF. The DNA for the CDR3 is TGTGCCAGCAGTGCTAGCGGGAGTGAGACCCAGTACTTC.

The rearrangement uses TRBV5-1 and TRBJ2-2; D is uncertain. The CDR3 spans 16 residues. In germline, CDR1 is SGHRS, CDR2 YFSETQ. V was shortened by 7 bases and J by 0 bases, with 16 bases between the two germline ends. CDR3 sequence (DNA): TGCGCCAGCCGACTCCGGGCAGAGGCGAACACCGGGGAGCTGTTTTTT. It yields the protein CASRLRAEANTGELFF.

This clone has just one count. The V gene is TRBV18, the J gene TRBJ1-2; D remains unclear. Trimming took 1 base from V and 6 from J, leaving 12 bases between them. Germline V gene data show CDR1 as KGHSH and CDR2 as LQKENI. The CDR3 consists of 14 residues. Here the CDR3 DNA reads TGTGCCAGCTCACCACAGAACCGGATCCATGGCTACACCTTC. This sequence encodes CASSPQNRIHGYTF.

The chain uses TRBV4-3 and TRBJ1-3; no clear D gene. Germline-derived CDR1 and CDR2 are LGHNA and YSLEER. The CDR3 has 15 residues. Trimming shortened V by 0 bases and J by 0 bases, and 6 bases separated the two germline ends. The CDR3 nucleotides are TGCGCCAGCAGCCAAGATGGCTCCTCTGGAAACACCATATATTTT. Amino acids: CASSQDGSSGNTIYF.

A few counts support this clone. The CDR3 bases are TGTGCCAGTAGTATAGGGACAGCTCGTGGCTATGGCTACACCTTC. This gives the protein CASSIGTARGYGYTF. The genes are TRBV19 and TRBJ1-2; D may be TRBD1 (6 bases). Germline CDR1 and CDR2: LNHDA and SQIVND (reference sequence). The CDR3 sequence is 15 residues long. The V end lost 1 base, the J end lost 4 bases, and 13 bases lay between the germline ends.

Remarks on this clone: Other DNA sequences of this sample code for an identical CDR3. The rearrangement links TRBV6-6 to TRBJ2-7; TRBD1 agrees at 9 bases. The CDR3 totals 15 residues. V gave up 7 bases and J gave up 4 bases; unmatched junction bases: 11. The V gene's germline CDR1 is MNHNY and CDR2 SVGAGI (reference sequence). For the CDR3, the DNA is TGTGCCAGCAAACCCGGGACAGGGATCCCTTACGAGCAGTACTTC. This gives the protein CASKPGTGIPYEQYF.

The J gene is TRBJ2-1, the V gene TRBV7-2, with 9 bases aligning to TRBD2. J was trimmed by 3 bases and V by 3 bases; bases with no gene match: 9. From germline, CDR1 is SGHTA and CDR2 FQGNSA. The CDR3 totals 17 residues. CDR3 DNA: TGTGCCAGCAGCTTCTCTGGGACTAGCCCCGGCTACAATGAGCAGTTCTTC. Encoded protein: CASSFSGTSPGYNEQFF.

J is TRBJ2-5 and V is TRBV27; 8 nucleotides match TRBD2. The CDR3 extends over 12 amino acids. The junction had 7 bases not matched to a gene; V was cut back by 5 bases and J by 11 bases. Germline CDR1 is MNHEY and CDR2 is SMNVEV (reference sequence). The CDR3 DNA is TGTGCCAGCAGTCCGGTCGGGGGGGAACAGTACTTC. It codes for CASSPVGGEQYF.

The chain links TRBV6-5 to TRBJ2-3; D may be TRBD1 or TRBD2 (5 bases each). The CDR3 spans 12 residues. The germline gives CDR1 MNHEY, CDR2 SVGAGI. The ends were cut back, 6 bases at V and 7 bases at J, with 11 bases in the middle. CDR3 amino acids: CASSTGTNTQYF. CDR3 DNA sequence: TGTGCCAGCAGCACCGGGACCAATACGCAGTATTTT.

This clone was detected a few times. The rearrangement links TRBV7-9 to TRBJ1-1; unclear D gene. The CDR3 spans 14 residues. V shed 4 bases and J shed 2 bases, with 11 bases lying between them. Germline lookup yields CDR1 SEHNR and CDR2 FQNEAQ (reference sequence). In nucleotides, the CDR3 is TGTGCCAGCAGCTACCTAGGCCATAACACTGAAGCTTTCTTT. Translating it yields CASSYLGHNTEAFF.

This chain uses TRBV5-6 with TRBJ2-7; 9 bases match TRBD1. J gave up 4 bases and V 2 bases, and 4 bases lay outside the gene matches. The CDR3 runs 14 residues. Germline lookup yields CDR1 SGHDT and CDR2 YYEEEE. This CDR3 is CASSLWDRVYEQYF. The CDR3, as DNA: TGTGCCAGCAGCTTATGGGACAGGGTTTACGAGCAGTACTTC.

V is TRBV6-1 and J is TRBJ2-4, with D possibly being TRBD2 (5 bases). V was clipped by 3 bases and J by 0 bases, with 9 bases between them. This CDR3 region has 15 residues. Germline V gives CDR1 MNHNS, CDR2 SASEGT. The CDR3, as DNA: TGTGCCAGCAGTGACGAGGGTTTAGCCAAAAACATTCAGTACTTC. Protein: CASSDEGLAKNIQYF.

In this sample, this clone turned up once. The V and J genes are TRBV9 and TRBJ2-7; no definite D call. This CDR3 has 16 amino acids. Trimming cost V 0 bases and J 2 bases, with 15 bases left between them. CDR1 is SGDLS and CDR2 is YYNGEE in the germline V gene. The CDR3 sequence: CASSVVGPGRAYEQYF. The CDR3 DNA reads TGTGCCAGCAGCGTAGTGGGTCCTGGCCGCGCCTACGAGCAGTACTTC.

V gene TRBV28 combines with J gene TRBJ2-7; the D gene could be TRBD1 or TRBD2 (6 bases each). The CDR3 extends over 16 amino acids. CDR1 MDHEN and CDR2 SYDVKM come from the germline V gene. V gave up 6 bases and J gave up 3 bases, with 21 bases separating them. The CDR3 DNA is TGTGCCAGCAGGCCCCCCCGGTGGGGGGCCTTCTACGAGCAGTACTTC. It is translated as CASRPPRWGAFYEQYF.

The rearrangement joins TRBV7-3 to TRBJ2-2; a weak D match, TRBD2 (6 bases). CDR3 length: 17 residues. Trimming removed 0 bases at V and 6 bases at J, with 17 bases between. The germline V gene encodes CDR1 SGHTA and CDR2 FQGTGA. CDR3 region: CASSLTSGVGKAGELFF. In nucleotides, the CDR3 is TGTGCCAGCAGCTTAACGTCGGGGGTAGGCAAGGCCGGGGAGCTGTTTTTT. Combining the CDR3 with reference TRBV7-3 and TRBJ2-2 gives the whole variable domain GAGVSQTPSNKVTEKGKYVELRCDPISGHTALYWYRQSLGQGPEFLIYFQGTGAADDSGLPNDRFFAVRPEGSVSTLKIQRTERGDSAVYLCASSLTSGVGKAGELFFGEGSRLTVL.

Worth noting for this clone: This sample also contains other DNA sequences that code for the same CDR3. CDR3 protein: CATSRDQGGYTF. CDR3 sequence (DNA): TGTGCCACCAGCAGAGACCAGGGTGGCTACACCTTC. The chain combines TRBV15 with TRBJ1-2; weak D call: TRBD1 (5 bases). Germline V gene lookup returns CDR1 LNHNV and CDR2 YYDKDF (reference sequence). V was clipped by 0 bases and J by 7 bases, with 6 bases between them. This CDR3 is built from 12 residues.

The J gene is TRBJ2-1, the V gene TRBV29-1; D uncertain. Trimming took 4 bases from V and 0 from J, leaving 7 bases between them. The germline CDR1 and CDR2 sequences are SQVTM and ANQGSEA. This CDR3 is built from 13 residues. The CDR3 DNA follows: TGCAGCGTTGCGTCGCCCTCCTACAATGAGCAGTTCTTC. Protein sequence: CSVASPSYNEQFF.

V gene TRBV5-6 combines with J gene TRBJ1-2, with unresolved D. This CDR3 contains 15 residues. V was trimmed by 0 bases and J by 0 bases, leaving 9 bases between them. From germline, CDR1 is SGHDT and CDR2 YYEEEE. The CDR3 bases are TGTGCCAGCAGCTTGGGCCCCCCACCTAACTATGGCTACACCTTC. Amino acid sequence: CASSLGPPPNYGYTF.

This chain links TRBV2 with TRBJ2-5; no clear D gene. The ends were cut back, 4 bases at V and 5 bases at J, with 11 bases in the middle. This CDR3 is 13 amino acids long. The V gene's germline CDR1 is SNHLY and CDR2 FYNNEI. The CDR3 protein is CASSGRIGETQYF. CDR3 coding DNA: TGTGCCAGCAGTGGCCGGATTGGGGAGACCCAGTACTTC.

The chain is built from TRBV7-3 and TRBJ2-7; D is undetermined. CDR3 size: 13 residues. Germline loops: CDR1 SGHTA, CDR2 FQGTGA. V lost 5 bases and J 6 bases, leaving 14 bases between the germline ends. The CDR3: CASSLQVSTEQYF. CDR3 in DNA: TGTGCCAGCAGCCTCCAGGTGAGCACCGAGCAGTACTTC.

This chain uses TRBV5-1 with TRBJ1-4, with a tentative D call TRBD1 (5 bases). Germline lookup yields CDR1 SGHRS and CDR2 YFSETQ. The germline V and J ends were trimmed by 4 bases and 7 bases, with 17 bases remaining between them. CDR3 size: 15 residues. Here the CDR3 DNA reads TGCGCCAGCAGCACCCAGGGTGGCTTCGGTGAAAAACTGTTTTTT. The encoded protein is CASSTQGGFGEKLFF.

There are a few counts of this clone. Within the sample, other DNA sequences also encode this same CDR3. This sequence joins TRBV4-2 and TRBJ1-1; D may be TRBD1 (5 bases). Trimming took off 7 bases at V and 3 bases at J, with 6 bases between the two ends. This CDR3 has 11 amino acids. The germline V gene encodes CDR1 LGHNA and CDR2 YNFKEQ. The CDR3 here is CASTRDTEAFF. As DNA, the CDR3 is TGTGCCAGCACCAGGGACACTGAAGCTTTCTTT.

The gene calls are TRBV5-1 and TRBJ2-2; TRBD2 matches 12 bases. V was clipped by 4 bases and J by 7 bases; unmatched bases: 11. CDR1 SGHRS and CDR2 YFSETQ come from the germline V gene. There are 17 residues in the CDR3. CDR3 loop: CASSLGLAGGPDGELFF. The CDR3 coding sequence is TGCGCCAGCAGCCTGGGGCTAGCGGGAGGGCCTGACGGGGAGCTGTTTTTT.

The V and J genes are TRBV11-2 and TRBJ2-1; a possible D gene is TRBD1 (5 bases). CDR3 length equals 15 residues. Germline V CDR1 and CDR2: SGHAT, FQNNGV. V lost 5 bases and J 3 bases, leaving 14 bases between the germline ends. This CDR3 is CASSTGARLYNEQFF. The DNA of the CDR3 is TGTGCCAGCAGCACTGGGGCGCGACTCTACAATGAGCAGTTCTTC. The full variable domain, rest sourced from reference TRBV11-2 and TRBJ2-1, is EAGVAQSPRYKIIEKRQSVAFWCNPISGHATLYWYQQILGQGPKLLIQFQNNGVVDDSQLPKDRFSAERLKGVDSTLKIQPAKLEDSAVYLCASSTGARLYNEQFFGPGTRLTVL.

J is TRBJ2-1 and V is TRBV30, with 7 bases identical to TRBD1. CDR1 and CDR2 from the germline V gene are GTSNPN and SVGIG (reference sequence). The CDR3 is made up of 13 amino acids. The V and J ends lost 3 bases and 5 bases, in that order; junction bases with no gene match: 4. The CDR3 here is CAWRQGTHNEQFF. Here the CDR3 DNA reads TGTGCCTGGAGACAGGGGACACACAATGAGCAGTTCTTC.

V and J are TRBV19 and TRBJ2-1, with 10 bases lining up with TRBD2. V was clipped by 4 bases and J by 5 bases; unmatched bases: 14. CDR1 and CDR2 (germline): LNHDA, SQIVND (reference sequence). There are 18 residues in the CDR3. CDR3 sequence (DNA): TGTGCCAGTAGTAGGGGACTTAGCGGGAGGAGAGGAGACAATGAGCAGTTCTTC. This encodes CASSRGLSGRRGDNEQFF.

In this sample, this clone turned up once. The CDR3 nucleotides are TGTGCCATCAGTGGGCTAGCGGGGCCGAGCTCCTACAATGAGCAGTTCTTC. It yields the protein CAISGLAGPSSYNEQFF. The chain joins TRBV10-3 to TRBJ2-1; 9 bases align to TRBD2. The trim removed 4 bases at V and 0 bases at J, leaving 7 bases unmatched. The CDR3 length is 17 residues. Germline V gene lookup returns CDR1 ENHRY and CDR2 SYGVKD.